Listed below are T cell receptor beta chains from one sample, sequenced in a study of cytotoxic CD8 clonotypes in ibrutinib-treated CLL. This table comes from immunoSEQ multiplex PCR, and its TCRdb copy is limited to in-frame clones, with some not included. This table has approximately 97,000 clones, over 60% appearing once. Sequencing was performed on PBMCs, taken after 24 months of ibrutinib treatment. Receptors originate from a human donor with chronic lymphocytic leukemia. CDR3s include the opening cysteine and the closing phenylalanine or tryptophan. The order of the fields is J gene, clone size, V gene, CDR3 protein. Where a row states a size, it is once, few, many or the class of an expanded clone; other rows omit it.

>TRBJ2-1|once|TRBV27
CASSGSGGWANEQFF
>TRBJ2-6|-|TRBV29-1
CSVLWASGANVLTF
>TRBJ2-2|-|TRBV2
CASPRITGGDTGELFF
>TRBJ2-2|-|TRBV5-1
CASSLGQGAPSGELFF
>TRBJ2-3|-|TRBV11-3
CASSLRSGADTQYF
>TRBJ1-5|-|TRBV10-2
CASSEWSYSNQPQHF
>TRBJ1-5|few|TRBV5-1
CASRPSGQDNQPQHF
>TRBJ2-6|-|TRBV19
CASTSSRSSGANVLTF
>TRBJ1-5|-|TRBV28
CASSLVVMGNQPQHF
>TRBJ1-5|-|TRBV4-2
CASSQIDSSNQPQHF
>TRBJ1-5|-|TRBV2
CASNRELYQPQHF
>TRBJ1-2|-|TRBV5-8
CASSLGEFNYGYTF
>TRBJ2-7|-|TRBV15
CATSRGTRLDEQYF
>TRBJ2-2|-|TRBV29-1
CSVSREINTGELFF
>TRBJ1-1|-|TRBV21-1
CASSPMDSNTEAFF
>TRBJ2-3|once|TRBV27
CASSFGRTDTQYF
>TRBJ1-3|once|TRBV18
CASSPWTGSSGNTIYF
>TRBJ2-1|many|TRBV9
CASSVDRGNEQFF
>TRBJ2-1|-|TRBV5-1
CASSRGHNEQFF
>TRBJ2-3|once|TRBV28
CASGQLLDTQYF
>TRBJ2-3|-|TRBV4-1
CASSQIQGTVDTQYF
>TRBJ1-4|-|TRBV4-3
CASSQELGSGHEKLFF
>TRBJ1-2|-|TRBV20-1
CSASYGYTF
>TRBJ2-5|-|TRBV19
CASTNQETQYF
>TRBJ2-7|few|TRBV23-1
CASRRTGEQYF
>TRBJ2-1|-|TRBV7-2
CASSAYGSYNEQFF
>TRBJ1-5|-|TRBV6-6
CASSYLEYVQPQHF
>TRBJ2-7|-|TRBV2
CASSMTSRGEQYF
>TRBJ1-2|-|TRBV27
CASSLSDRGYGYTF
>TRBJ2-3|few|TRBV6-1
CASSDTSGADTQYF
>TRBJ2-7|-|TRBV5-1
CASSSNNEQYF
>TRBJ2-1|once|TRBV5-1
CASSLARASGSRDNEQFF
>TRBJ1-4|few|TRBV15
CATSEGGTGNEKLFF
>TRBJ1-1|few|TRBV2
CAGTGTRGTEAFF
>TRBJ1-2|-|TRBV5-5
CASTLAGQGSGYTF
>TRBJ1-1|few|TRBV27
CASSHSRDRDRMNTEAFF
>TRBJ1-5|medium-sized|TRBV9
CASSVGGPNQPQHF
>TRBJ2-7|-|TRBV28
CASREQGAGNSYEQYF
>TRBJ2-1|-|TRBV7-2
CASSLAATSSEQFF
>TRBJ2-1|-|TRBV4-1
CASSQEPDRASGNEQFF
>TRBJ2-3|-|TRBV6-1
CASRPAADTQYF
>TRBJ1-1|-|TRBV6-1
CASGAGTGQTRDTEAFF
>TRBJ1-2|-|TRBV28
CASSLARDYGYTF
>TRBJ2-6|-|TRBV2
CASSEEGGAGANVLTF
>TRBJ2-3|-|TRBV18
CASSGTTTDTQYF
>TRBJ2-3|-|TRBV6-4
CASSPGTSGVTDTQYF
>TRBJ2-5|-|TRBV4-2
CASSQDPETQYF
>TRBJ1-4|once|TRBV6-1
CASSVVDRLNEKLFF
>TRBJ2-2|-|TRBV19
CASTGRSGGPGELFF
>TRBJ1-5|-|TRBV13
CASSFRGGGQPQHF
>TRBJ2-7|-|TRBV7-9
CASSLDSSYEQYF
>TRBJ2-2|-|TRBV6-6
CASSETAGELFF
>TRBJ2-7|few|TRBV7-8
CASSAPPGQGGEQYF
>TRBJ2-1|-|TRBV19
CASSSILTGGRLNEQFF
>TRBJ1-5|-|TRBV4-2
CASSQGGRGVENSNQPQHF
>TRBJ2-7|-|TRBV5-1
CASRTGPTIYEQYF
>TRBJ2-7|-|TRBV6-6
CASSYSRHYEQYF
>TRBJ2-1|-|TRBV7-3
CASSLSGLGYNEQFF
>TRBJ1-5|-|TRBV5-6
CASSLVGNQPQHF
>TRBJ2-7|few|TRBV7-2
CASSSREGWREQYF